Listed here are 22 T cell receptor beta chains from one sample, sequenced in a study of blood T cell repertoires in COVID-19. The data were produced by immunoSEQ multiplex PCR, yet TCRdb's version contains in-frame clones alone and is incomplete. Of 110,000 to 150,000 clones listed, around 86% are singletons. Material for sequencing was peripheral blood. The receptor set was obtained from a woman over 75 with acute or convalescent COVID-19.

The rearrangement joins TRBV2 to TRBJ1-2, with 10 bases identical to TRBD1. The CDR3 is made up of 12 amino acids. In germline, CDR1 is SNHLY, CDR2 FYNNEI. The V and J ends lost 8 bases and 6 bases, in that order; junction bases with no gene match: 3. CDR3 nucleotide sequence: TGTGCCAGCGGGACAGGGGAAGATGGCTACACCTTC. Residues: CASGTGEDGYTF.

The chain carries TRBV5-5 and TRBJ1-2; weak D call: TRBD1 (5 bases). Germline V CDR1 and CDR2: SGHKS, YYEKEE (reference sequence). The CDR3 is 13 residues long. With 2 bases removed from V and 7 bases from J, the gap between germline ends came to 12 bases. CDR3 sequence (DNA): TGTGCCAGCAGCTTCAGGGAAATAGCTGGCTACACCTTC. It translates to CASSFREIAGYTF.

This chain joins TRBV11-2 and TRBJ2-3; 10 bases line up with TRBD2. Germline V lookup: CDR1 SGHAT, CDR2 FQNNGV. V dropped 2 bases and J dropped 5; count of bases not matched to a gene: 7. The CDR3 runs to 16 residues. The CDR3 coding sequence is TGTGCCAGCAGCTTAAGGGGGCTAGCGGGGGAAGATACGCAGTATTTT. Amino acid sequence: CASSLRGLAGEDTQYF.

The rearrangement links TRBV19 to TRBJ2-7, with 10 bases matching TRBD2. This CDR3 spans 16 amino acids. V lost 10 bases and J lost 0; bases outside the gene matches: 12. Looked up from germline, CDR1 is LNHDA and CDR2 is SQIVND (reference sequence). The CDR3 nucleotides read TGTGCCACATATCCTAGCGGGAGTTCGGGCTCCTACGAGCAGTACTTC. Translation gives CATYPSGSSGSYEQYF.

This clone was recorded a few times. V gene TRBV2 combines with J gene TRBJ1-1; 7 nucleotides align to TRBD1. The V gene end was trimmed by 4 bases and the J gene end by 3 bases; junction bases not matched to a gene: 5. The CDR3 has 14 residues. Per the germline V gene, CDR1 is SNHLY and CDR2 is FYNNEI. The CDR3 DNA sequence: TGTGCCAGCAGTGGCCTTACAGGGGACACTGAAGCTTTCTTT. As protein: CASSGLTGDTEAFF.

V is TRBV7-9 and J is TRBJ1-1, with D hard to call. Per the germline V gene, CDR1 is SEHNR and CDR2 is FQNEAQ (reference sequence). V was cut by 6 bases and J by 0 bases, with 17 bases left in between. The CDR3 contains 16 residues. The CDR3 is CASREKADGMNTEAFF. DNA for the CDR3: TGTGCCAGCAGGGAGAAAGCGGACGGCATGAACACTGAAGCTTTCTTT.

This clone was seen a single time. The rearrangement joins TRBV5-1 to TRBJ2-7; 7 bases are a match to TRBD1. Germline V CDR1 and CDR2: SGHRS, YFSETQ. The CDR3 has 14 residues. V gave up 1 base and J gave up 0 bases; unmatched junction bases: 1. CDR3 region: CASSLRGPSYEQYF. The CDR3 DNA follows: TGCGCCAGCAGCTTGAGGGGGCCCTCCTACGAGCAGTACTTC.

This clone was counted between two and nine times. The chain has TRBV5-1 and TRBJ2-1; D unclear. Germline V gene data show CDR1 as SGHRS and CDR2 as YFSETQ. V lost 0 bases to trimming and J lost 8 bases, with 3 bases between them. This CDR3 is 11 amino acids long. The CDR3: CASSLGHEQFF. CDR3 in DNA: TGCGCCAGCAGCTTGGGGCATGAGCAGTTCTTC.

CDR3 loop: CASSYSRVGNYEQYF. CDR3 coding DNA: TGTGCCAGCAGTTACTCGAGGGTTGGTAACTACGAGCAGTACTTC. V usage is TRBV6-5 and J usage is TRBJ2-7; possibly TRBD2 for D (5 bases). CDR3 length: 15 amino acids. V was pared by 0 bases and J by 3 bases, with 12 bases between. CDR1 and CDR2 (germline): MNHEY, SVGAGI.

This clone showed up just once. The chain has TRBV28 and TRBJ2-1; no definite D call. This CDR3 has 14 residues. Trimming took 3 bases from V and 1 from J, leaving 7 bases between them. Germline V lookup: CDR1 MDHEN, CDR2 SYDVKM. CDR3 sequence: CASSFAGSYNEQFF. CDR3 nucleotide sequence: TGTGCCAGCAGTTTCGCAGGATCCTACAATGAGCAGTTCTTC.

This chain uses TRBV4-1 with TRBJ2-1; a possible D gene is TRBD2 (5 bases). Germline CDR1 is MGHRA and CDR2 is YSYEKL. V was shortened by 2 bases and J by 0 bases, with 14 bases between the two germline ends. The CDR3 consists of 17 residues. The CDR3 DNA reads as TGCGCCAGCAGCCAACAAGTGAGGGAAAGCTCCTACAATGAGCAGTTCTTC. It codes for CASSQQVRESSYNEQFF.

This clone has just a few counts. The rearrangement joins TRBV13 to TRBJ2-3; 7 nucleotides agree with TRBD2. J was trimmed by 6 bases and V by 1 base; bases with no gene match: 4. Germline V lookup: CDR1 PRHDT, CDR2 FYEKMQ (reference sequence). CDR3 length equals 14 residues. The CDR3 DNA is TGTGCCAGCAGCTTAGCTAGCGGTGGGGATACGCAGTATTTT. Protein: CASSLASGGDTQYF.

CDR3 loop: CASRGGSETQYF. As DNA, the CDR3 is TGTGCCAGCAGAGGGGGTTCTGAGACCCAGTACTTC. This chain links TRBV5-4 with TRBJ2-5, with D possibly TRBD1 on 6 matching bases. There are 12 residues in the CDR3. The V end was cut by 5 bases, the J end by 5 bases, with 10 bases between. Germline V gene lookup returns CDR1 SGHNT and CDR2 YYREEE (reference sequence).

Only a few counts were recorded for this clone. The V call is TRBV2, the J call TRBJ1-2; 8 bases match TRBD1. Trimming took 8 bases from V and 6 from J; bases not matched to a gene: 8. The CDR3 is made up of 13 amino acids. Germline V gives CDR1 SNHLY, CDR2 FYNNEI. The CDR3 sequence: CASRVRTGHGYTF. The DNA for the CDR3 is TGTGCCAGCCGAGTTCGGACAGGGCATGGCTACACCTTC.

The chain combines TRBV10-3 with TRBJ2-1; D unresolved. Germline-derived CDR1 and CDR2 are ENHRY and SYGVKD. This CDR3 has 12 amino acids. V was shortened by 1 base and J by 12 bases, with 10 bases between the two germline ends. CDR3: CAISEYGEAQFF. In DNA form, the CDR3 reads TGTGCCATCAGTGAGTATGGTGAGGCGCAGTTCTTC.

The chain links TRBV5-4 to TRBJ2-7; TRBD1 agrees at 8 bases. The CDR3 runs 17 residues. Germline CDR1 SGHNT, CDR2 YYREEE (reference sequence). The trim removed 4 bases at V and 1 base at J, leaving 13 bases unmatched. The CDR3 coding sequence is TGTGCCAGCAGCCCCGGACAGGGTAGAAGTGGGTCCTACGAGCAGTACTTC. Translation: CASSPGQGRSGSYEQYF.

In this sample, this clone turned up once. The V and J genes are TRBV27 and TRBJ2-1, with TRBD1 identical over 9 bases. There are 16 residues in the CDR3. The germline V gene has CDR1 MNHEY and CDR2 SMNVEV (reference sequence). V gave up 1 base and J gave up 6 bases; unmatched junction bases: 7. Written as DNA, the CDR3 is TGTGCCAGCAGTTTATACAGGGGGCCGTATTCCAATGAGCAGTTCTTC. It specifies CASSLYRGPYSNEQFF.

There are a few counts of this clone. The chain joins TRBV5-1 to TRBJ2-5; possible D gene TRBD2, 5 bases. The CDR3 runs to 14 residues. Per germline, CDR1 SGHRS and CDR2 YFSETQ. V was pared by 1 base and J by 5 bases, with 12 bases between. The CDR3 DNA reads as TGCGCCAGCAGCTTGAGGCCCCAGCGGGAGACCCAGTACTTC. Its translation is CASSLRPQRETQYF.

V and J are TRBV19 and TRBJ1-2, with a possible D match to TRBD1 (5 bases). The CDR3 is 14 residues long. V was shortened by 5 bases and J by 3 bases, with 13 bases between the two germline ends. Germline V gives CDR1 LNHDA, CDR2 SQIVND (reference sequence). The CDR3 loop is CASSVQGGDYGYTF. CDR3 bases: TGTGCCAGTAGTGTCCAGGGAGGGGACTATGGCTACACCTTC. Supplemented by reference TRBV19 and TRBJ1-2, the full variable domain reads DGGITQSPKYLFRKEGQNVTLSCEQNLNHDAMYWYRQDPGQGLRLIYYSQIVNDFQKGDIAEGYSVSREKKESFPLTVTSAQKNPTAFYLCASSVQGGDYGYTFGSGTRLTVV.

Only a few counts were recorded for this clone. CDR3 bases: TGTGCCAGTAGTACAACACAGAATCAGCCCCAGCATTTT. This gives the protein CASSTTQNQPQHF. The chain uses TRBV19 and TRBJ1-5, with D unclear. The V end lost 4 bases, the J end lost 4 bases, and 8 bases lay between the germline ends. CDR3 length equals 13 residues. Germline V gives CDR1 LNHDA, CDR2 SQIVND (reference sequence).

This chain connects TRBV28 to TRBJ1-4, with TRBD1 matching 9 bases. V gave up 3 bases and J gave up 2 bases; unmatched junction bases: 7. This CDR3 comprises 17 residues. Germline CDR1 is MDHEN and CDR2 is SYDVKM. CDR3 loop: CASSLGTGWVTNEKLFF. The CDR3 coding sequence is TGTGCCAGCAGTTTGGGGACAGGGTGGGTCACTAATGAAAAACTGTTTTTT. Full variable domain (remainder filled in from reference TRBV28 and TRBJ1-4): DVKVTQSSRYLVKRTGEKVFLECVQDMDHENMFWYRQDPGLGLRLIYFSYDVKMKEKGDIPEGYSVSREKKERFSLILESASTNQTSMYLCASSLGTGWVTNEKLFFGSGTQLSVL.

This clone occurred a few times. J is TRBJ1-2 and V is TRBV6-1; the D is unclear. Trimming removed 0 bases from V and 8 bases from J, with 7 bases in between. This CDR3 has 12 amino acids. Germline assignment: CDR1 MNHNS and CDR2 SASEGT. DNA of the CDR3: TGTGCCAGCAGTGAAGCCAGAGGAGGCTACACCTTC. Translation gives CASSEARGGYTF.